This T cell receptor beta chain was found in a study of blood T cells in healthy people across ages. Germline V gene sequence: CDR1 KGHDR, CDR2 SFDVKD. This CDR3 comprises 18 residues. V shed 8 bases, J shed 3 bases, and the junction held 18 bases outside the gene matches. Primed by a sample-barcoded 5' primer and a J-beta primer mix, a second PCR proceeded for about 7 to 12 cycles. TCRdb analysed the 5' RACE reads with MiXCR anew, one entry per CDR3 protein. This sample has approximately 1.5 million distinct CDR3 sequences; 34% occur once, and the top ten carry about 10%. The sequenced material came from blood. The clonotype was recovered from a woman in her twenties or thirties in good health. The chain recombines TRBV24-1 with TRBJ2-3; TRBD1 matches at 8 bases. CDR3 in amino acids: CATTPSLAHRGWTDTQYF. CDR3 bases: TGTGCCACCACCCCGAGCTTGGCCCACAGGGGGTGGACAGATACGCAGTATTTT.